The 6 T cell receptor beta chains below come from one sample, sequenced in a study of Graves' ophthalmopathy and Graves' hyperthyroidism. Beta-chain TCR CDR3 regions were amplified from RNA transcripts. HTBI primers were employed in first-round RT-PCR, then a second-round multiplex PCR followed. TCRdb redid the calling of the multiplex PCR reads with MiXCR, one entry per CDR3 protein. The sample records more than 550,000 distinct CDR3 sequences, about two fifths being singletons. The source material was peripheral blood. The receptors were sampled from an adult man with Graves' ophthalmopathy.

The chain is built from TRBV9 and TRBJ2-7, with TRBD2 as a possible D gene (6 bases). The CDR3 is 13 residues long. Trimming cost V 0 bases and J 6 bases, with 10 bases left between them. Germline assignment: CDR1 SGDLS and CDR2 YYNGEE. CDR3 in amino acids: CASSVVLASEQYF. The DNA of the CDR3 is TGTGCCAGCAGCGTAGTACTAGCATCCGAGCAGTACTTC.

Comment on this clonotype: A junction end diverges from the germline sequence, so it may reflect a read error. This sequence joins TRBV7-9 and TRBJ1-1; D may be TRBD1 (6 bases). Germline lookup yields CDR1 SEHNR and CDR2 FQNEAQ (reference sequence). This CDR3 contains 15 residues. The CDR3 nucleotides are TGTGCCAGCAGCTTAGCGCTAGGGACAAACAATGAAGCTTTCTTT. Encoded protein: CASSLALGTNNEAFF.

This rearrangement joins TRBV7-9 to TRBJ1-2; TRBD1 might be the D (5 bases). V was pared by 3 bases and J by 4 bases, with 21 bases between. In germline, CDR1 is SEHNR, CDR2 FQNEAQ (reference sequence). This CDR3 region has 17 residues. In DNA, the CDR3 is TGTGCCAGCAGCTTGGGGGGTTCGGGTATAGGCCCCTATGGCTACACCTTC. Its translation: CASSLGGSGIGPYGYTF. Filled out from reference TRBV7-9 and TRBJ1-2, the complete variable domain reads DTGVSQNPRHKITKRGQNVTFRCDPISEHNRLYWYRQTLGQGPEFLTYFQNEAQLEKSRLLSDRFSAERPKGSFSTLEIQRTEQGDSAMYLCASSLGGSGIGPYGYTFGSGTRLTVV.

The V and J genes are TRBV29-1 and TRBJ2-7; D is unresolved. Germline V lookup: CDR1 SQVTM, CDR2 ANQGSEA. Trimming pared 8 bases from V and 3 bases from J, leaving 11 bases between. There are 11 residues in the CDR3. The CDR3 coding sequence is TGCAGCTTGGAACGGTTCTACGAGCAGTACTTC. Protein sequence: CSLERFYEQYF.

Worth noting for this clonotype: A read error may be the cause here, since a much bigger clone is one base away. The V call is TRBV19, the J call TRBJ2-7; no firm D call. The CDR3 sequence is 14 residues long. Germline CDR1 is LNHDA and CDR2 is SQIVND (reference sequence). The CDR3: CASGIRSGFHEQYF. In nucleotides, the CDR3 is TGTGCCAGTGGTATTAGGAGTGGTTTTCACGAGCAGTACTTC.

V is TRBV29-1 and J is TRBJ2-7; no definite D call. Germline V gene sequence: CDR1 SQVTM, CDR2 ANQGSEA. V was trimmed by 1 base and J by 5 bases, leaving 9 bases between them. This CDR3 comprises 12 residues. DNA of the CDR3: TGCAGCGTTGAAGTCAAGGGTGACGAGCAGTACTTC. It is translated as CSVEVKGDEQYF.